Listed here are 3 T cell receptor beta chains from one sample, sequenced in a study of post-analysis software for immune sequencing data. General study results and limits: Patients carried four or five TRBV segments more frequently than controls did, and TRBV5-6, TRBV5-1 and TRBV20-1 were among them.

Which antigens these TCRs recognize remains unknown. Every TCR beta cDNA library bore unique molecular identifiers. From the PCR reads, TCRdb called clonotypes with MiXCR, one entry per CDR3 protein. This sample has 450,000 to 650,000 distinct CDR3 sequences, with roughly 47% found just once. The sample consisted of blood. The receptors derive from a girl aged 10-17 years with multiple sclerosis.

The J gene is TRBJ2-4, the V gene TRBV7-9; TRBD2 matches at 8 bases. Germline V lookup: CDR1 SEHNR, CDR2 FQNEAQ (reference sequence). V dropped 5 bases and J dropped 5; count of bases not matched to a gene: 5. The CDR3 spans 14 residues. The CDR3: CASSRGLGENIQYF. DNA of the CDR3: TGTGCCAGCAGCCGGGGACTAGGGGAAAACATTCAGTACTTC.

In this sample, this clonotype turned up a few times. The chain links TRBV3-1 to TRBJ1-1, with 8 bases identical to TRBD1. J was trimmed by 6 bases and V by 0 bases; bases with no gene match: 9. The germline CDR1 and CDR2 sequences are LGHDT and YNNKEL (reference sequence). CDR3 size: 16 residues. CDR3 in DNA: TGTGCCAGCAGCCAAGACCTGACAGGGGTGGTCGCTGAAGCTTTCTTT. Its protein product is CASSQDLTGVVAEAFF.

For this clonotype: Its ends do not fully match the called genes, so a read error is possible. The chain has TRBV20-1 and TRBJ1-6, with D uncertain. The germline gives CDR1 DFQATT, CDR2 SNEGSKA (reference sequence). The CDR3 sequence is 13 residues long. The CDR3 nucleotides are TGCAGTGCTAGAGAACCCTGGGATTCACCCCCCCACTTT. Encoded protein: CSAREPWDSPPHF.